The 5 T cell receptor beta chains presented below share a single source sample, sequenced in a study of blood T cell repertoires in COVID-19. The repertoire was sequenced with immunoSEQ multiplex PCR; TCRdb's copy has only in-frame clones and lacks some. The sample includes 100,000 or so clones, around 86% of them seen just once. Sequenced input: PBMCs or T cells enriched from blood (not recorded which). The receptors shown here come from a woman aged 45-60 years who had recovered from COVID-19.

This clone was picked up one time. This chain connects TRBV4-1 to TRBJ2-3, with a weak D call TRBD2 (6 bases). The CDR3 sequence is 13 residues long. Per germline, CDR1 MGHRA and CDR2 YSYEKL. V lost 1 base to trimming and J lost 5 bases, with 7 bases between them. The CDR3 reads CASSQGLVDTQYF. The CDR3 DNA reads as TGCGCCAGCAGCCAAGGACTAGTAGATACGCAGTATTTT.

DNA for the CDR3: TGTGCCATCAGTGAGGGAAATACAGGGTTGAACGAGCAGTACTTC. It codes for CAISEGNTGLNEQYF. The chain uses TRBV10-3 and TRBJ2-7, with D perhaps TRBD1 (6 bases). There are 15 residues in the CDR3. The germline CDR1 and CDR2 sequences are ENHRY and SYGVKD. The ends were cut back, 2 bases at V and 5 bases at J, with 16 bases in the middle.

V and J are TRBV5-5 and TRBJ2-1; TRBD2 aligns across 7 bases. The junction had 2 bases not matched to a gene; V was cut back by 3 bases and J by 8 bases. From germline, CDR1 is SGHKS and CDR2 YYEKEE (reference sequence). The CDR3 runs 12 residues. CDR3 in amino acids: CASSWEGDEQFF. CDR3 bases: TGTGCCAGCAGCTGGGAGGGAGATGAGCAGTTCTTC.

The rearrangement links TRBV19 to TRBJ1-5; 9 bases are a match to TRBD1. Germline V gives CDR1 LNHDA, CDR2 SQIVND (reference sequence). Losses at the gene ends were 2 bases for V and 7 bases for J; bases not matched to a gene: 9. CDR3 length: 16 amino acids. The CDR3 protein is CASSIKDRGTKQPQHF. The CDR3, as DNA: TGTGCCAGTAGTATAAAGGACAGGGGTACGAAACAGCCCCAGCATTTT.

The CDR3 loop is CASSPTGGDEKLFF. The CDR3 DNA sequence: TGTGCCAGCAGTCCTACAGGGGGGGACGAAAAACTGTTTTTT. The rearrangement uses TRBV28 and TRBJ1-4; 8 bases agree with TRBD1. The CDR3 sequence is 14 residues long. Looked up from germline, CDR1 is MDHEN and CDR2 is SYDVKM. After removal of 5 bases from V and 8 bases from J, the junction contained 7 bases not matched to a gene.